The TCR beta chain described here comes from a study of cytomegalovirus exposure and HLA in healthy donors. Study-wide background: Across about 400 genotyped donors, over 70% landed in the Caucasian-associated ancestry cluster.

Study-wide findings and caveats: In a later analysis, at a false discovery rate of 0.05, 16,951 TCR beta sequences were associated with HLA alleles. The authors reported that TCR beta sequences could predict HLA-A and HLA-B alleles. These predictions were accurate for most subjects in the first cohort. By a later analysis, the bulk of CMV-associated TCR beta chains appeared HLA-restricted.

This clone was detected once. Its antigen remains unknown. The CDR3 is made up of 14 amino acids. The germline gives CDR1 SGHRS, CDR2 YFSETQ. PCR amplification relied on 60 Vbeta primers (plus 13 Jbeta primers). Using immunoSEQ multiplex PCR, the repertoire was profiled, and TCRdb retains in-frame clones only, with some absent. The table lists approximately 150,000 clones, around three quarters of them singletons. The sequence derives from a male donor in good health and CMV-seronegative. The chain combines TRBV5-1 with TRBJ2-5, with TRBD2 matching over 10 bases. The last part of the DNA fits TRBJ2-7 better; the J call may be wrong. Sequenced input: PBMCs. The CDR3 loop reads CASSLAGGPYEQYF. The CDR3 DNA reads TGCGCCAGCAGCTTAGCGGGAGGGCCCTACGAGCAGTACTTC.